This T cell receptor (beta chain) is drawn from a study of blood T cell repertoires in COVID-19. Study background: Donors in the United States, Italy and Spain gave samples during acute or convalescent COVID-19. In each case, the material was cDNA or gDNA derived from T cells, B-cell-depleted T cells, or PBMCs.

Original processing methods: Counts of nucleated cells, estimated from reference gene primer amplification, were obtained. The protocol was immunoSEQ multiplex PCR, while the TCRdb copy is restricted to in-frame clones and leaves out a portion. That table gives V, J and clone size, and the DNA gave D and trimming. The table includes over 150,000 clones, about nine tenths detected once. Germline loops: CDR1 SGDLS, CDR2 YYNGEE. The CDR3 consists of 15 residues. V was cut by 0 bases and J by 7 bases, with 13 bases left in between. The receptor comes from a man aged 18 to 30 with acute or convalescent COVID-19. The material sequenced was peripheral blood. The chain has TRBV9 and TRBJ1-4; D is unclear. In nucleotides, the CDR3 is TGTGCCAGCAGCGTAGGTGGGCAGTTGGGTGAAAAACTGTTTTTT. It encodes CASSVGGQLGEKLFF. Combining the CDR3 with reference TRBV9 and TRBJ1-4 gives the whole variable domain DSGVTQTPKHLITATGQRVTLRCSPRSGDLSVYWYQQSLDQGLQFLIQYYNGEERAKGNILERFSAQQFPDLHSELNLSSLELGDSALYFCASSVGGQLGEKLFFGSGTQLSVL.